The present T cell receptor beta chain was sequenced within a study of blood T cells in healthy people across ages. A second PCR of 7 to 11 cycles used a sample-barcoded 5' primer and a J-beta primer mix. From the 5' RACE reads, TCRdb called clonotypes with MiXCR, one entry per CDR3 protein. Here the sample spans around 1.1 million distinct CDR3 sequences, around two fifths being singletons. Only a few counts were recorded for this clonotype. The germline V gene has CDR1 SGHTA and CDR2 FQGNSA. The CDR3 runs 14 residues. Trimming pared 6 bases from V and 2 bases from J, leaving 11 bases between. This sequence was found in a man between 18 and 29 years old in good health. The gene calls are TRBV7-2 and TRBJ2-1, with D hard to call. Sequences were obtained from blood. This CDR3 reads CASSPDKAYNEQFF. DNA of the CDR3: TGTGCCAGCAGTCCTGACAAAGCCTACAATGAGCAGTTCTTC.